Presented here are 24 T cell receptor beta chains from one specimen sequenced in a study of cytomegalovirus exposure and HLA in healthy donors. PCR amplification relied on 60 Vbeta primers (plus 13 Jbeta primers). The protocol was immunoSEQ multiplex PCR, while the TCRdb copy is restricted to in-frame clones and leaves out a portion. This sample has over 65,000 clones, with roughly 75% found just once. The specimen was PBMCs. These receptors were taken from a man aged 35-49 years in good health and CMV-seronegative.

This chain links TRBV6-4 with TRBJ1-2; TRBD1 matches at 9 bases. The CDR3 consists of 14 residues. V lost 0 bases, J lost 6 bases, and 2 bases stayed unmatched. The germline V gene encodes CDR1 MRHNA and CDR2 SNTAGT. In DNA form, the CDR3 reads TGTGCCAGCAGTGACTCGGGACAGGGTAATGGCTACACCTTC. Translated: CASSDSGQGNGYTF.

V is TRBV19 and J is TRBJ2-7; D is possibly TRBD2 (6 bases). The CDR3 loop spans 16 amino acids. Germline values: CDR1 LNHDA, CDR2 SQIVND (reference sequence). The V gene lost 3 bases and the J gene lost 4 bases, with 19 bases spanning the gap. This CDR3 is CASSIEAGRRFYEQYF. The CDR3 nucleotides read TGTGCCAGTAGTATCGAGGCGGGACGGAGGTTTTACGAGCAGTACTTC.

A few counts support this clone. The CDR3 region is CASGRGTDYGYTF. The CDR3 DNA reads as TGTGCCAGCGGACGCGGGACAGACTATGGCTACACCTTC. The chain uses TRBV9 and TRBJ1-2; 7 bases are a match to TRBD1. The CDR3 loop spans 13 amino acids. CDR1 is SGDLS and CDR2 is YYNGEE in the germline V gene. V lost 7 bases, J lost 3 bases, and 6 bases stayed unmatched. Full variable domain (rest looked up from reference TRBV9 and TRBJ1-2): DSGVTQTPKHLITATGQRVTLRCSPRSGDLSVYWYQQSLDQGLQFLIQYYNGEERAKGNILERFSAQQFPDLHSELNLSSLELGDSALYFCASGRGTDYGYTFGSGTRLTVV.

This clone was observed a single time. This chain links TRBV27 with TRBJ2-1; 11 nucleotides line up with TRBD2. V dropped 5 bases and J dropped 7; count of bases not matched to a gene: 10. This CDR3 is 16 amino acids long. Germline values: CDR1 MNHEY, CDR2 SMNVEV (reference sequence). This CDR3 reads CASSTSGRQLGNEQFF. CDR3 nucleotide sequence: TGTGCCAGCAGTACTAGCGGGAGACAATTGGGGAATGAGCAGTTCTTC.

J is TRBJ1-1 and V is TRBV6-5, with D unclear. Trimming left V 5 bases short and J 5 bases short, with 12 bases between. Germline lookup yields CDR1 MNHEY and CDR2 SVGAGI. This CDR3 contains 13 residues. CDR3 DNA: TGTGCCAGCAGTCGAGGGAGGAGGACTGAAGCTTTCTTT. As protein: CASSRGRRTEAFF.

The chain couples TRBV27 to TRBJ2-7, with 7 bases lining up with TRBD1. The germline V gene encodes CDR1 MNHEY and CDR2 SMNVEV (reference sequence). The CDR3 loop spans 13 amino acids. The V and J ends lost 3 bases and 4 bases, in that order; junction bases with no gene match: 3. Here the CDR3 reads CASSFGTEYEQYF. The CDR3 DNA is TGTGCCAGCAGTTTCGGGACAGAATACGAGCAGTACTTC.

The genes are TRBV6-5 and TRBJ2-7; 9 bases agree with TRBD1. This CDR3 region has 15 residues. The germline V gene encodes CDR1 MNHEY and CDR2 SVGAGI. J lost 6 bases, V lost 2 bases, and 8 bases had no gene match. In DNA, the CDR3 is TGTGCCAGCAGTTACCACGGGACAGGGTTGGGCGAGCAGTACTTC. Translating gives CASSYHGTGLGEQYF.

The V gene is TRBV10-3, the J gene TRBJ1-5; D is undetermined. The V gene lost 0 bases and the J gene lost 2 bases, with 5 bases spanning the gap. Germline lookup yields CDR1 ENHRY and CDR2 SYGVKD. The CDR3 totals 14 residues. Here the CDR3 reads CAISESLGNQPQHF. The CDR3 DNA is TGTGCCATCAGTGAGTCTCTAGGCAATCAGCCCCAGCATTTT.

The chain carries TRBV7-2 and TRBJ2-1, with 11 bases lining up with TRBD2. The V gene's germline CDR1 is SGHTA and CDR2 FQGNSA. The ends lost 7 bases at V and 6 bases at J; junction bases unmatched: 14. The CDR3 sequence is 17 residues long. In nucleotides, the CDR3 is TGTGCCAGCACCTATCCCCGTTATGGACTAGCGGGCAATGAGCAGTTCTTC. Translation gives CASTYPRYGLAGNEQFF.

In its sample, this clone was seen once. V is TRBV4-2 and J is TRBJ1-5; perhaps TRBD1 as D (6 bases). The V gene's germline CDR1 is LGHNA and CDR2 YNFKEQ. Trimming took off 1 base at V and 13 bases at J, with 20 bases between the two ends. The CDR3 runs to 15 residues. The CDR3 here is CASSQGHTQGLPQHF. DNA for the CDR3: TGTGCCAGCAGCCAAGGGCATACACAGGGCCTTCCTCAGCATTTT.

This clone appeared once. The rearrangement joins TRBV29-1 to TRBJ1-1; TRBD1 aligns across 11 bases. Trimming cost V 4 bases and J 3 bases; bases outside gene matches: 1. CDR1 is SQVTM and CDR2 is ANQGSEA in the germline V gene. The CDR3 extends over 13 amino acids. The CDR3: CSVGGQGDTEAFF. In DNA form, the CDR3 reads TGCAGCGTTGGGGGACAGGGGGACACTGAAGCTTTCTTT.

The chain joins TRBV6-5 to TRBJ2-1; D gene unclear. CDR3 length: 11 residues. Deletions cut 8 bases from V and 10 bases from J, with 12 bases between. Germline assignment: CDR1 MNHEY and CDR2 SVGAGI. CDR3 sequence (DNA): TGTGCCAGCGAACGCGGCGGCGAGCAGTTCTTC. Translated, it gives CASERGGEQFF.

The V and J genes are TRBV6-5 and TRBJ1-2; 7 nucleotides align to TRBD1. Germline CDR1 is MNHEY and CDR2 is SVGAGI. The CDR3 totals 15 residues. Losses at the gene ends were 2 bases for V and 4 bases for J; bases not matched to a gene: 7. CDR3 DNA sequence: TGTGCCAGCAGTTACGGTGTAGGGGGCTCCTATGGCTACACCTTC. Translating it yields CASSYGVGGSYGYTF.

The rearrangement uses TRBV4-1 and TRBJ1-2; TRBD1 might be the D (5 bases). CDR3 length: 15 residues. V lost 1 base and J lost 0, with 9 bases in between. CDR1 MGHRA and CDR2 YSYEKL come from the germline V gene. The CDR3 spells CASSQGQPSNYGYTF. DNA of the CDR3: TGCGCCAGCAGCCAAGGACAGCCATCTAACTATGGCTACACCTTC.

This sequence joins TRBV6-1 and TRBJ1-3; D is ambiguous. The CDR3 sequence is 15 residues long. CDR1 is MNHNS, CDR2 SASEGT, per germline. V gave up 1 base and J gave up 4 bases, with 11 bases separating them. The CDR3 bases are TGTGCCAGCAGTGAAGTGGTAGCTGGGGGAAACACCATATATTTT. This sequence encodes CASSEVVAGGNTIYF.

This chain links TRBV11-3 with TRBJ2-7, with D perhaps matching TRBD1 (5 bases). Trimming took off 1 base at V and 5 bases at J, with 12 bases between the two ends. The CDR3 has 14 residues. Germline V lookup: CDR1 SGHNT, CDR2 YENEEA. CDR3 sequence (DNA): TGTGCCAGCAGCTTAGTCAGGGATGTACACGAGCAGTACTTC. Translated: CASSLVRDVHEQYF.

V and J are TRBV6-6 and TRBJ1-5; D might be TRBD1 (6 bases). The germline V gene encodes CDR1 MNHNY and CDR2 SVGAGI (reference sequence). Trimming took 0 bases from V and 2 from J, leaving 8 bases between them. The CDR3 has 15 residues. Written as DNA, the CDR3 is TGTGCCAGCAGTTACTCGCGACAGGGCAATCAGCCCCAGCATTTT. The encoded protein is CASSYSRQGNQPQHF.

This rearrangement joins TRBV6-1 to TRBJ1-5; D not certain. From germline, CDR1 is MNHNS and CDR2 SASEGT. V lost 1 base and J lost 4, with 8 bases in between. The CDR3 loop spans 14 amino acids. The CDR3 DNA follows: TGTGCCAGCAGTGAAGTACTTAGTAATCAGCCCCAGCATTTT. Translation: CASSEVLSNQPQHF.

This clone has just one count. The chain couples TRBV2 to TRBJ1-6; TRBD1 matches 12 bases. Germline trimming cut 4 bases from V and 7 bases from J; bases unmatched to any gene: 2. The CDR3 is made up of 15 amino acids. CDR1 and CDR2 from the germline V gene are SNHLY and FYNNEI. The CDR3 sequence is CASSGGQGANSPLHF. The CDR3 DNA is TGTGCCAGCAGTGGGGGACAGGGGGCGAATTCACCCCTCCACTTT.

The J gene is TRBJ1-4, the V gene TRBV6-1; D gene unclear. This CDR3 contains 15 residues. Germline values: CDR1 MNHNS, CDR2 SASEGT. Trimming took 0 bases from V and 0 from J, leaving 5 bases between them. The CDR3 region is CASSEARTTNEKLFF. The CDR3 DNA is TGTGCCAGCAGTGAAGCGAGGACAACTAATGAAAAACTGTTTTTT.

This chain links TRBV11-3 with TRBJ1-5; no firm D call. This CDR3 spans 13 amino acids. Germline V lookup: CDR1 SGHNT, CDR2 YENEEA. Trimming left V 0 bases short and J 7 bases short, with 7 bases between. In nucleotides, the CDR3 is TGTGCCAGCAGCTTAGATCCGTCCCAGCCCCAGCATTTT. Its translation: CASSLDPSQPQHF.

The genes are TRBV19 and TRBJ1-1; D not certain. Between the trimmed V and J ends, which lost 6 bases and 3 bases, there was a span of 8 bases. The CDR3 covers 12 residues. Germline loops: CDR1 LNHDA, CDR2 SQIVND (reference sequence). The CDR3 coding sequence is TGTGCCAGTAGGACCCAGGACACTGAAGCTTTCTTT. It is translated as CASRTQDTEAFF.

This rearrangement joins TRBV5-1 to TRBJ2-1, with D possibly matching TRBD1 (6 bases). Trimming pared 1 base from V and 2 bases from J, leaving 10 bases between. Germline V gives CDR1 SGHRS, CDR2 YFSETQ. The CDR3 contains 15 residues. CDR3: CASSLIRGTYNEQFF. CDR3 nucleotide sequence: TGCGCCAGCAGCTTGATTAGGGGGACCTACAATGAGCAGTTCTTC.

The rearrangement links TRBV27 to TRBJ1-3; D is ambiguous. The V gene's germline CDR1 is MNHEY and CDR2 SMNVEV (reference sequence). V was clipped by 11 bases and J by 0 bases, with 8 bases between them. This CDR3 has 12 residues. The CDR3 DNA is TGTGCCGTACGGTCCTCTGGAAACACCATATATTTT. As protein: CAVRSSGNTIYF.